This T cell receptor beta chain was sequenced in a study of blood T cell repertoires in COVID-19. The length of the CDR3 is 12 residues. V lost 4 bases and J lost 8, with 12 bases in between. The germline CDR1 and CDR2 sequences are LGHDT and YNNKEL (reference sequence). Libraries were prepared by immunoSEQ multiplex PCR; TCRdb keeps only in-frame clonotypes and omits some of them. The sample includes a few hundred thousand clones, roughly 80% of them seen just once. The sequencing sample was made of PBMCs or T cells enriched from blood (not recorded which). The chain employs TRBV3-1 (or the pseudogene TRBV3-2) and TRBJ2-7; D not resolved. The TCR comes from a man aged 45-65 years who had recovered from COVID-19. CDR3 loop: CASSLGVLQQYF. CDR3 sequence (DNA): TGTGCCAGCAGCCTAGGAGTCCTGCAGCAGTACTTC.